This T cell receptor beta chain derives from a study of blood T cell repertoires in COVID-19. Study overall: Acute and convalescent COVID-19 samples came from the United States, Italy and Spain. PBMCs, B-cell-depleted T cells, or T cells provided the cDNA or gDNA that made up the material.

As handled by the study authors: Reference gene primer amplification gave estimated nucleated cell counts. Only in-frame clones appear in the TCRdb table, and some are missing; sequencing was by immunoSEQ multiplex PCR. V, J and clone size reflect that table, while D and trimming were determined from the DNA. The sample holds over 150,000 clones, 82% seen once. CDR3 size: 14 residues. Unmatched junction bases numbered 5, after V lost 4 bases and J lost 5 bases. Germline V lookup: CDR1 SGHRS, CDR2 YFSETQ. Specimen: peripheral blood. V usage is TRBV5-1 and J usage is TRBJ1-4, with 7 bases matching TRBD1. This TCR derives from a woman older than 75 with active or convalescent COVID-19. DNA of the CDR3: TGCGCCAGCAGCCTGGGACAGACAAATGAAAAACTGTTTTTT. This codes for CASSLGQTNEKLFF.